One and the same sample provided the 15 T cell receptor beta chains below, sequenced in a study of molecular identifiers for immune sequencing clone quantification. Each CDR3 protein is one row after TCRdb ran MiXCR on the PCR reads. The sample lists over 600,000 distinct CDR3 sequences; less than 20% were seen once. The sequencing sample was made of naive CD8+ T cells from blood, with Jurkat cell RNA spiked in. Subset specified: FACS-sorted CD8+CD4-CCR7+CD45RA+ naive T cells. The receptors stem from a human donor in good health. Some libraries in this study had Jurkat cell RNA spiked in.

As regards this clonotype: Since the CDR3 does not end with the conserved phenylalanine or tryptophan, this likely comes from a read error. The V gene is TRBV25-1, the J gene TRBJ2-5, with D possibly TRBD1 on 6 matching bases. Deletions cut 2 bases from V and 4 bases from J, with 17 bases between. Germline loops: CDR1 MGHDK, CDR2 SYGVNS. The CDR3 sequence is 16 residues long. CDR3 nucleotides: TGTGCCAGCAGTGAAAACCCAGGGACATACGTAGAGACCCAGTACTAC. Its protein product is CASSENPGTYVETQYY.

Concerning this clonotype: Germline is not matched at one junction end, which may reflect a read error. The gene calls are TRBV7-9 and TRBJ2-1; a possible D gene is TRBD2 (6 bases). Per the germline V gene, CDR1 is SEHNR and CDR2 is FQNEAQ (reference sequence). CDR3 length: 18 amino acids. CDR3 sequence (DNA): TGTGCCAGCAGCTTACCGAGCAGCGGGTTGAGCTCCTGCAATGAGCAGTTCTTC. Its protein product is CASSLPSSGLSSCNEQFF.

This clonotype came up a few times. This chain links TRBV6-1 with TRBJ1-1, with a weak D call TRBD1 (5 bases). V dropped 1 base and J dropped 1 base, with 7 bases sitting between them. Germline CDR1 and CDR2: MNHNS and SASEGT. CDR3 size: 14 residues. The CDR3 here is CASSEGGANTEAFF. CDR3 sequence (DNA): TGTGCCAGCAGTGAAGGGGGCGCGAACACTGAAGCTTTCTTT.

This clonotype has at least ten counts. The V and J genes are TRBV7-9 and TRBJ1-1; no definite D call. Trimming cost V 5 bases and J 6 bases, with 10 bases left between them. Germline V gives CDR1 SEHNR, CDR2 FQNEAQ (reference sequence). The CDR3 length is 12 residues. The chain's CDR3 is CASSLQPPEAFF. The CDR3 DNA is TGTGCCAGCAGCCTACAACCCCCTGAAGCTTTCTTT.

This clonotype was observed many times. The rearrangement links TRBV6-2 or TRBV6-3 to TRBJ2-7; 7 bases agree with TRBD1. Germline V gene sequence: CDR1 MNHEY, CDR2 SVGEGT. V lost 7 bases to trimming and J lost 7 bases; unmatched junction nucleotides: 10. The CDR3 consists of 13 residues. In DNA, the CDR3 is TGTGCCAGCAACCCGGACAGGAGCACTGAGCAGTACTTC. Its protein product is CASNPDRSTEQYF.

This clonotype has at least ten counts. The chain is built from TRBV6-9 and TRBJ1-4; D not certain. V gave up 6 bases and J gave up 0 bases, with 17 bases separating them. CDR1 is MNHGY and CDR2 is SVAAGI in the germline V gene. This CDR3 comprises 17 residues. This chain's CDR3 is CASSLPGGAATNEKLFF. DNA of the CDR3: TGTGCCAGCAGCCTCCCCGGAGGAGCGGCAACTAATGAAAAACTGTTTTTT.

This clonotype was detected ten times or more. The chain couples TRBV6-6 to TRBJ2-5, with 9 bases that match TRBD1. Trimming took 5 bases from V and 5 from J; bases not matched to a gene: 6. The CDR3 has 14 residues. The germline CDR1 and CDR2 sequences are MNHNY and SVGAGI (reference sequence). CDR3 amino acids: CASSRQGGGETQYF. Written as DNA, the CDR3 is TGTGCCAGCAGTCGACAGGGGGGGGGTGAGACCCAGTACTTC.

This clonotype appeared a few times. The CDR3 DNA reads as TGCGCCAGCAGCTCTGAAGTAGTGGAGCCCTACAATGAGCAGTTCTTC. Amino acids: CASSSEVVEPYNEQFF. The chain joins TRBV5-1 to TRBJ2-1; D uncertain. The CDR3 totals 16 residues. Germline loops: CDR1 SGHRS, CDR2 YFSETQ. Trimming stripped 3 bases from V and 2 bases from J, with 15 bases between.

This clonotype was observed a handful of times. This chain uses TRBV24-1 with TRBJ2-1, with a weak D call TRBD2 (6 bases). The CDR3 extends over 19 amino acids. Trimming shortened V by 4 bases and J by 4 bases, and 25 bases separated the two germline ends. Per germline, CDR1 KGHDR and CDR2 SFDVKD. The CDR3 sequence: CATSEDTGLPVPPYNEQFF. The DNA for the CDR3 is TGTGCCACCAGTGAGGACACGGGACTCCCGGTACCCCCTTACAATGAGCAGTTCTTC.

The rearrangement joins TRBV5-5 to TRBJ2-7, with TRBD1 identical over 10 bases. CDR1 is SGHKS and CDR2 is YYEKEE in the germline V gene (reference sequence). The CDR3 runs 18 residues. J lost 6 bases, V lost 3 bases, and 18 bases had no gene match. The CDR3 DNA reads TGTGCCAGCAGCTCCTCGGGACAGGGGTTGGGGCTAGCTTTCGAGCAGTACTTC. Translating gives CASSSSGQGLGLAFEQYF.

This clonotype was seen at least ten times. The genes are TRBV20-1 and TRBJ2-7, with TRBD2 identical over 8 bases. From germline, CDR1 is DFQATT and CDR2 SNEGSKA (reference sequence). The CDR3 is 15 residues long. The trim removed 0 bases at V and 2 bases at J, leaving 6 bases unmatched. The CDR3 reads CSARDQRGPTYEQYF. The CDR3 bases are TGCAGTGCTAGAGATCAGCGGGGGCCAACCTACGAGCAGTACTTC.

This clonotype was seen ten or more times. The rearrangement links TRBV19 to TRBJ2-1, with 8 bases identical to TRBD2. Unmatched junction bases numbered 6, after V lost 8 bases and J lost 3 bases. The CDR3 has 14 amino acids. The germline V gene encodes CDR1 LNHDA and CDR2 SQIVND (reference sequence). CDR3 amino acids: CASRTSGYYNEQFF. The CDR3 bases are TGTGCCAGTCGAACTAGCGGATACTACAATGAGCAGTTCTTC.

This clonotype turned up a few times. The CDR3 region has the DNA TGTGCCAGCAGCGTAGTGGTGGGGGGCACAGATACGCAGTATTTT. Protein sequence: CASSVVVGGTDTQYF. The chain links TRBV9 to TRBJ2-3, with D perhaps given as TRBD1 or TRBD2 (5 bases each). The CDR3 covers 15 residues. Trimming removed 0 bases at V and 1 base at J, with 9 bases between. Germline CDR1 SGDLS, CDR2 YYNGEE.

This clonotype appeared a few times. CDR3 amino acids: CASSPGRGYYEQYF. CDR3 DNA sequence: TGTGCCAGCAGTCCCGGCAGGGGGTACTACGAGCAGTACTTC. The rearrangement uses TRBV27 and TRBJ2-7; the match to TRBD1 covers 7 bases. From germline, CDR1 is MNHEY and CDR2 SMNVEV (reference sequence). V shed 5 bases and J 3 bases; nucleotides not matched to a gene: 7. The CDR3 contains 14 residues.

This chain links TRBV20-1 with TRBJ2-7; maybe TRBD2 (5 bases). Germline V lookup: CDR1 DFQATT, CDR2 SNEGSKA (reference sequence). Trimming pared 0 bases from V and 5 bases from J, leaving 14 bases between. The CDR3 sequence is 14 residues long. The CDR3 DNA reads as TGCAGTGCTAGAGATCGAGGGTGCCCCCACGAGCAGTACTTC. It yields the protein CSARDRGCPHEQYF.